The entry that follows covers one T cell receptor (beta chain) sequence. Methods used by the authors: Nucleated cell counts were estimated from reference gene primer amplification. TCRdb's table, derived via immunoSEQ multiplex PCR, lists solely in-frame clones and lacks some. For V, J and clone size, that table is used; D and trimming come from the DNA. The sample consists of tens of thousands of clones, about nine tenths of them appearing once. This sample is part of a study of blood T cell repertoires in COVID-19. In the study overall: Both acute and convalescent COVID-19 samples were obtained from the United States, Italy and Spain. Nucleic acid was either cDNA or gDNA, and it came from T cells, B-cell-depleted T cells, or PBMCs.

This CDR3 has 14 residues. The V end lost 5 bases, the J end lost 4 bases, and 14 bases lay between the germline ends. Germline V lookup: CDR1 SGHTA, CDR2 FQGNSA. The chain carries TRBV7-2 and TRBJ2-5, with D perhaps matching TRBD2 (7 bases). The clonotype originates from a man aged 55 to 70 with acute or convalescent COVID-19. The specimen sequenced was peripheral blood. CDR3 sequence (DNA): TGTGCCAGCAGCCTCGAGGGGGGGATAGAGACCCAGTACTTC. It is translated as CASSLEGGIETQYF.